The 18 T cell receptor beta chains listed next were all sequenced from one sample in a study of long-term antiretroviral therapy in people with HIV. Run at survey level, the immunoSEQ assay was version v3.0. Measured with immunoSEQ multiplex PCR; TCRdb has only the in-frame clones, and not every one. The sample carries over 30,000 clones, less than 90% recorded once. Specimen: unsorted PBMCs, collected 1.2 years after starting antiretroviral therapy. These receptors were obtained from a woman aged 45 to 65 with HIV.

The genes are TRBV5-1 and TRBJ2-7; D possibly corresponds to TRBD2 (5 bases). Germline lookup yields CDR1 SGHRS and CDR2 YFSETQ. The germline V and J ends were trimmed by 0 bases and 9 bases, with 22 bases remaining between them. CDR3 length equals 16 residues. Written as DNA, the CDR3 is TGCGCCAGCAGCTTGGGATCAGAGCGGACGGGCCTCAGGCAGTACTTC. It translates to CASSLGSERTGLRQYF.

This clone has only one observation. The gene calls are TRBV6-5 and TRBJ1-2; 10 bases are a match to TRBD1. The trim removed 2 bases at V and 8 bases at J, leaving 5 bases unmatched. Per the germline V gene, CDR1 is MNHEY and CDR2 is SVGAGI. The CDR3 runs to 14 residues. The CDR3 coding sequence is TGTGCCAGCAGTTACCGGGGACAGGGGACGGGCTACACCTTC. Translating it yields CASSYRGQGTGYTF.

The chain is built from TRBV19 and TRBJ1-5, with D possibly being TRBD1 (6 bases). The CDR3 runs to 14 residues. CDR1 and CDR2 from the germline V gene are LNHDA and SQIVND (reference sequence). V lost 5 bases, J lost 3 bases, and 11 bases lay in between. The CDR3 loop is CASSVQGSNQPQHF. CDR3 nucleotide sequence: TGTGCCAGTAGTGTACAGGGTTCCAATCAGCCCCAGCATTTT. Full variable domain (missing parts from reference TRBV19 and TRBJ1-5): DGGITQSPKYLFRKEGQNVTLSCEQNLNHDAMYWYRQDPGQGLRLIYYSQIVNDFQKGDIAEGYSVSREKKESFPLTVTSAQKNPTAFYLCASSVQGSNQPQHFGDGTRLSIL.

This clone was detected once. Here the CDR3 DNA reads TGTGCCAGCAGCAAAAGTGGACTAGCCCTCTACGAGCAGTACTTC. It encodes CASSKSGLALYEQYF. This chain connects TRBV7-9 to TRBJ2-7, with TRBD2 matching 8 bases. V lost 5 bases, J lost 3 bases, and 9 bases stayed unmatched. The germline gives CDR1 SEHNR, CDR2 FQNEAQ (reference sequence). This CDR3 is 15 amino acids long.

Here the CDR3 reads CAINPTGSNTGELFF. The CDR3 DNA reads as TGTGCCATTAACCCGACAGGTTCGAACACCGGGGAGCTGTTTTTT. This chain connects TRBV10-3 to TRBJ2-2; D might be TRBD1 (6 bases). V was clipped by 9 bases and J by 0 bases, with 14 bases between them. The CDR3 covers 15 residues. CDR1 and CDR2 (germline): ENHRY, SYGVKD.

The CDR3 DNA reads as TGCAGCGTTTCATCGGGGGGCTCTAGGCTCTACTACGAGCAGTACTTC. Protein sequence: CSVSSGGSRLYYEQYF. This chain joins TRBV29-1 and TRBJ2-5; tentative D call: TRBD2 (7 bases). The DNA end favors TRBJ2-7, so the J call may be wrong. Germline CDR1 reads SQVTM; CDR2 reads ANQGSEA. The CDR3 contains 16 residues.

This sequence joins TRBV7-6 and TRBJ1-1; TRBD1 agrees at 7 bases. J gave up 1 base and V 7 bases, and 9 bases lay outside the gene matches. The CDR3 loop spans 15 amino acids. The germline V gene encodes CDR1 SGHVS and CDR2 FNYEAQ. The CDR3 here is CASIFRQGRNTEAFF. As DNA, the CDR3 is TGTGCCAGCATTTTCCGACAGGGCCGGAACACTGAAGCTTTCTTT.

The CDR3 protein is CAWNRGLNTEAFF. DNA of the CDR3: TGTGCCTGGAACAGGGGGCTTAACACTGAAGCTTTCTTT. J is TRBJ1-1 and V is TRBV30, with 9 bases aligning to TRBD1. The CDR3 length is 13 residues. After removal of 4 bases from V and 2 bases from J, the junction contained 2 bases not matched to a gene. Germline values: CDR1 GTSNPN, CDR2 SVGIG (reference sequence).

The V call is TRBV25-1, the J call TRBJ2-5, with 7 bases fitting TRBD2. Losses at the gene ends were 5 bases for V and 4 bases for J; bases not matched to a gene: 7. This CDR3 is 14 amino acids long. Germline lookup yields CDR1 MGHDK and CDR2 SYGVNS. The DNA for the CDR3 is TGTGCCAGCAGTCGTCCGGGGGGTGGAGAGACCCAGTACTTC. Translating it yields CASSRPGGGETQYF.

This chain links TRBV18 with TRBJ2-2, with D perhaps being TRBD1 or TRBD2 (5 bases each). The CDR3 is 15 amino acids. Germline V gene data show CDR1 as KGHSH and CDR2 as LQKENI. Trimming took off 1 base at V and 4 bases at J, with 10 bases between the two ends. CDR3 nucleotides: TGTGCCAGCTCACCACTTGAGGGGAGCACCGGGGAGCTGTTTTTT. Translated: CASSPLEGSTGELFF.

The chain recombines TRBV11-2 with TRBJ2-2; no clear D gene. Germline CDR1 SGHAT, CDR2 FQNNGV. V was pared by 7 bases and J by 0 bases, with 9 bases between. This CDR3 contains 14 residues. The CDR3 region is CASNPDSNTGELFF. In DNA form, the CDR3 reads TGTGCCAGCAACCCAGACTCGAACACCGGGGAGCTGTTTTTT.

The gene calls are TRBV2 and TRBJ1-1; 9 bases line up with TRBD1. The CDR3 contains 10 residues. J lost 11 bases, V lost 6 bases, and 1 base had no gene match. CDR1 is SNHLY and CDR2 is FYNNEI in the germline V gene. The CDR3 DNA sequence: TGTGCCAGCAGCGGACAGGGGGCTTTCTTT. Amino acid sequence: CASSGQGAFF.

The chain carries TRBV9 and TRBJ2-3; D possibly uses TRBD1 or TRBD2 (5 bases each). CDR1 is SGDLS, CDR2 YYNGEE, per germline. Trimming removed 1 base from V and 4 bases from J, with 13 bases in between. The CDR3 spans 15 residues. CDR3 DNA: TGTGCCAGCAGCGTACGAGGCCGGGACGCAGATACGCAGTATTTT. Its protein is CASSVRGRDADTQYF.

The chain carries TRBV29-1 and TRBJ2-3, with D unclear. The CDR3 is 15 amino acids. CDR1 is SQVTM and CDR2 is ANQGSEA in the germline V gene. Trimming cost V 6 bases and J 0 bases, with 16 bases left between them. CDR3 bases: TGCAGCGTAGACTTGGCCCGTACAAGCACAGATACGCAGTATTTT. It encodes CSVDLARTSTDTQYF.

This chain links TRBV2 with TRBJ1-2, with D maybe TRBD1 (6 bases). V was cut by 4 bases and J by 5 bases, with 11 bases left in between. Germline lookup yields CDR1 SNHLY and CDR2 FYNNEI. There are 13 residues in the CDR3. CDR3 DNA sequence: TGTGCCAGCAGTGTGGGCAGGGGTTATGGCTACACCTTC. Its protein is CASSVGRGYGYTF.

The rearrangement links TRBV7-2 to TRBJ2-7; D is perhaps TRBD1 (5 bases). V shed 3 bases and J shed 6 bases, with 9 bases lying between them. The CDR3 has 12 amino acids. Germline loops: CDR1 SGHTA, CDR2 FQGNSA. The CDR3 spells CASSFQGSEQYF. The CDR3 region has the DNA TGTGCCAGCAGCTTTCAGGGCTCCGAGCAGTACTTC.

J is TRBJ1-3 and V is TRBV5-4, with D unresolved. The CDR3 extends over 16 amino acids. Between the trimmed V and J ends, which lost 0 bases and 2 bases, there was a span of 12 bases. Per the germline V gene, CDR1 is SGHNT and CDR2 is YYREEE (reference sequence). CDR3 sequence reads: CASSLGGYRPGNTIYF. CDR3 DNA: TGTGCCAGCAGCTTGGGAGGGTATCGCCCTGGAAACACCATATATTTT.

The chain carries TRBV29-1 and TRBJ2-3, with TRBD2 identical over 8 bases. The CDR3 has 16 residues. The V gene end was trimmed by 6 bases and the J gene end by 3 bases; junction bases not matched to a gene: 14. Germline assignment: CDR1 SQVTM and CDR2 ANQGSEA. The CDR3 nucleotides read TGCAGCGTCTCCTCCCCCCGGGGGGGAAGAACAGATACGCAGTATTTT. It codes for CSVSSPRGGRTDTQYF.